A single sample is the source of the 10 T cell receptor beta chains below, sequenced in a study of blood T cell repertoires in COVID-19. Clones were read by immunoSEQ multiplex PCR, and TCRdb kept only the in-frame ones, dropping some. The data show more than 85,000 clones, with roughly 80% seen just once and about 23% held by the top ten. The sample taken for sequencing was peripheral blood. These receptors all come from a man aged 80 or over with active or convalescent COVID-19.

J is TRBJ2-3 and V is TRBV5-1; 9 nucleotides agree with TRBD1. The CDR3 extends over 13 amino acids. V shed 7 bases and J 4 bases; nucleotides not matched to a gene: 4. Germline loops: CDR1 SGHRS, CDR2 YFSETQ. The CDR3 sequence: CASGDRGSDTQYF. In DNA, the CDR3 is TGCGCCAGCGGTGACAGGGGGTCAGATACGCAGTATTTT.

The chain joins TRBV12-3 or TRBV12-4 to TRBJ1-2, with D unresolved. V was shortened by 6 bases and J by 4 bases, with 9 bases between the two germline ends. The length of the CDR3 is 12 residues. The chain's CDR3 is CASSPATYGYTF. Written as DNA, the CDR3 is TGTGCCAGCAGCCCCGCTACCTATGGCTACACCTTC.

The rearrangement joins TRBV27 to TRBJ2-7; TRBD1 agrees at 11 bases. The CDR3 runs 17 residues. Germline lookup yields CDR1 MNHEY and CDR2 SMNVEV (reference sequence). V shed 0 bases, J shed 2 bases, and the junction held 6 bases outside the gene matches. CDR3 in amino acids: CASSLSFPGQGAYEQYF. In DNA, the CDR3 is TGTGCCAGCAGTTTATCGTTCCCGGGACAGGGGGCCTACGAGCAGTACTTC.

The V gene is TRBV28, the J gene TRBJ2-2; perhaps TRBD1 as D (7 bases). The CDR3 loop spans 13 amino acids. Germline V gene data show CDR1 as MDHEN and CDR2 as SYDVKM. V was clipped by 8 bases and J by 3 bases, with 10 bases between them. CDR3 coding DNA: TGTGCCAGCGGCAGGGGGGACACCGGGGAGCTGTTTTTT. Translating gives CASGRGDTGELFF.

The CDR3 protein is CASSQRIGQGGYTF. The CDR3 DNA reads TGTGCCAGCAGCCAACGAATCGGGCAGGGTGGCTACACCTTC. The rearrangement uses TRBV11-2 and TRBJ1-2; D is possibly TRBD1 (5 bases). Between the trimmed V and J ends, which lost 5 bases and 7 bases, there was a span of 17 bases. This CDR3 comprises 14 residues. Germline CDR1 reads SGHAT; CDR2 reads FQNNGV.

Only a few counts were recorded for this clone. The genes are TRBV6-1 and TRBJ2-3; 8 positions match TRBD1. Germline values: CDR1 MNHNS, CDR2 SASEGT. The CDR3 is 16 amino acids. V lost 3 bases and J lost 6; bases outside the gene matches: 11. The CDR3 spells CASSDWARGREDTQYF. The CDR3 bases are TGTGCCAGCAGTGATTGGGCCAGGGGGCGCGAGGATACGCAGTATTTT.

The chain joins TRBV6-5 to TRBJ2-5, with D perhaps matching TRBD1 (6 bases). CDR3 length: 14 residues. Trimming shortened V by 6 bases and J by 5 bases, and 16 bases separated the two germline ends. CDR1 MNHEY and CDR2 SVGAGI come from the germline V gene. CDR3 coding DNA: TGTGCCAGCAGGCAGGGGAACGAGAAGGAGACCCAGTACTTC. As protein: CASRQGNEKETQYF.

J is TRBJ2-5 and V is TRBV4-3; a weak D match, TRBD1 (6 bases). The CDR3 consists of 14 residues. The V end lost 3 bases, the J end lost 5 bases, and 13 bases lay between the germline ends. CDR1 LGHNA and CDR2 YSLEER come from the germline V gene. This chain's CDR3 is CASSQETGRETQYF. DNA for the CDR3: TGCGCCAGCAGCCAGGAAACAGGGCGGGAGACCCAGTACTTC.

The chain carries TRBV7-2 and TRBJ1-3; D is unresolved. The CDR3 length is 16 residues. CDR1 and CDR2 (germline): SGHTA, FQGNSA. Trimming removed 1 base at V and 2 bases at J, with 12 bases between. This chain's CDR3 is CASSLVPGTTGNTIYF. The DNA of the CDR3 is TGTGCCAGCAGCTTAGTGCCGGGAACGACTGGAAACACCATATATTTT.

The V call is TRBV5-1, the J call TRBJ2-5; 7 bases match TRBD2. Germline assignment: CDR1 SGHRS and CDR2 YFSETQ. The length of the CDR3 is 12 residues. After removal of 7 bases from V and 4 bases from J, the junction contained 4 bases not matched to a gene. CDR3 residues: CASRGEAETQYF. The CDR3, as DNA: TGCGCCAGCCGGGGGGAAGCAGAGACCCAGTACTTC.